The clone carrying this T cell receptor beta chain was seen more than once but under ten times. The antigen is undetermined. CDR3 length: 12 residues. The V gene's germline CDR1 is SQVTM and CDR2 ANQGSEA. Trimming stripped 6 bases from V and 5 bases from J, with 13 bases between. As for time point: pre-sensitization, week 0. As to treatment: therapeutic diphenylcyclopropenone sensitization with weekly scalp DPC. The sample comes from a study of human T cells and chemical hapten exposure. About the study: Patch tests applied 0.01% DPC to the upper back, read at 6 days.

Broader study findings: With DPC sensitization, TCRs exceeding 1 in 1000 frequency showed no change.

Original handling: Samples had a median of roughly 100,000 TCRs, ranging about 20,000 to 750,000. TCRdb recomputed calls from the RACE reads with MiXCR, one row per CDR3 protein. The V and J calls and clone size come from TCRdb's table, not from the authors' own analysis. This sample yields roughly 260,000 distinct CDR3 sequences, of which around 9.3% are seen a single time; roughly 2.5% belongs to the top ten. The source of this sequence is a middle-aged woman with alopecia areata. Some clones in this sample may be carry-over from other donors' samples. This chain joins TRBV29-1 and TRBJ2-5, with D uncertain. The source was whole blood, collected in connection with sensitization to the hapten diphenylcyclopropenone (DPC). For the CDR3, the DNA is TGCAGCGTCCCCGACTTTGTGGAGACCCAGTACTTC. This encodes CSVPDFVETQYF.